This entry lists 21 T cell receptor beta chains sequenced from one sample in a study of blood T cell repertoires in COVID-19. Clones were sequenced by immunoSEQ multiplex PCR, and TCRdb holds only the in-frame ones, with some missing. The repertoire holds under 200,000 clones, with roughly 85% as singletons. The sample was PBMCs or T cells enriched from blood (not recorded which). These receptors all stem from a man aged 60 to 69 who had recovered from COVID-19.

The chain employs TRBV29-1 and TRBJ2-2; weak D call: TRBD2 (5 bases). Trimming pared 6 bases from V and 5 bases from J, leaving 13 bases between. The V gene's germline CDR1 is SQVTM and CDR2 ANQGSEA. This CDR3 has 13 amino acids. The CDR3 loop is CSVWGRETGELFF. CDR3 nucleotides: TGCAGCGTCTGGGGAAGGGAGACCGGGGAGCTGTTTTTT.

The chain links TRBV9 to TRBJ2-7; no clear D. Trimming shortened V by 0 bases and J by 5 bases, and 12 bases separated the two germline ends. The CDR3 consists of 14 residues. Germline CDR1 and CDR2: SGDLS and YYNGEE. This CDR3 is CASSVGSINDEQYF. CDR3 DNA sequence: TGTGCCAGCAGCGTAGGCTCTATAAACGACGAGCAGTACTTC.

This rearrangement joins TRBV10-3 to TRBJ2-5, with TRBD1 matching 8 bases. The germline gives CDR1 ENHRY, CDR2 SYGVKD. This CDR3 has 13 residues. V shed 5 bases, J shed 4 bases, and the junction held 3 bases outside the gene matches. The CDR3 loop reads CAISLDRGETQYF. The CDR3 DNA reads as TGTGCCATCAGTTTAGACAGGGGAGAGACCCAGTACTTC.

The rearrangement links TRBV27 to TRBJ2-2; maybe TRBD1 (5 bases). Germline V CDR1 and CDR2: MNHEY, SMNVEV (reference sequence). The CDR3 contains 15 residues. V was clipped by 5 bases and J by 7 bases, with 17 bases between them. In nucleotides, the CDR3 is TGTGCCAGCAGTCCCCTACGGACATCTCTCGGGGAGCTGTTTTTT. This sequence encodes CASSPLRTSLGELFF.

The chain combines TRBV2 with TRBJ2-7, with TRBD2 matching 12 bases. Germline CDR1 SNHLY, CDR2 FYNNEI. Unmatched junction bases numbered 4, after V lost 5 bases and J lost 2 bases. This CDR3 has 15 residues. The CDR3 protein is CASSKRLAGAYEQYF. The CDR3 nucleotides read TGTGCCAGCAGTAAAAGACTAGCGGGAGCCTACGAGCAGTACTTC. The full variable domain, with the rest looked up from reference TRBV2 and TRBJ2-7, is EPEVTQTPSHQVTQMGQEVILRCVPISNHLYFYWYRQILGQKVEFLVSFYNNEISEKSEIFDDQFSVERPDGSNFTLKIRSTKLEDSAMYFCASSKRLAGAYEQYFGPGTRLTVT.

The DNA of the CDR3 is TGTGCCAGCAGCTCATTTAGCGGGAGTTACGCCGGGGAGCTGTTTTTT. Translated: CASSSFSGSYAGELFF. V is TRBV7-8 and J is TRBJ2-2; the match to TRBD2 covers 9 bases. Unmatched junction bases numbered 9, after V lost 4 bases and J lost 6 bases. The length of the CDR3 is 16 residues. Germline assignment: CDR1 SGHVS and CDR2 FQNEAQ. Filled out from reference TRBV7-8 and TRBJ2-2, the complete variable domain reads GAGVSQSPRYKVAKRGQDVALRCDPISGHVSLFWYQQALGQGPEFLTYFQNEAQLDKSGLPSDRFFAERPEGSVSTLKIQRTQQEDSAVYLCASSSFSGSYAGELFFGEGSRLTVL.

V is TRBV5-4 and J is TRBJ2-1, with 10 bases lining up with TRBD2. CDR1 is SGHNT and CDR2 is YYREEE in the germline V gene (reference sequence). This CDR3 is built from 15 residues. The V segment lost 7 bases and the J segment 3 bases; nucleotides outside the gene matches: 7. The CDR3 bases are TGTGCCAGCGTTCCTAGCGGGGGTCGCTACAATGAGCAGTTCTTC. Protein: CASVPSGGRYNEQFF.

The V call is TRBV5-3, the J call TRBJ2-4; 7 nucleotides line up with TRBD1. TRBV5-3 is filed as an ORF, its function uncertain. This CDR3 has 17 amino acids. The V and J ends lost 2 bases and 1 base, in that order; junction bases with no gene match: 9. The CDR3 nucleotides read TGTGCCAGAAGCTTTAGAGACAGGGATGAGGCCAAAAACATTCAGTACTTC. Translating gives CARSFRDRDEAKNIQYF.

The chain has TRBV6-5 and TRBJ1-4; 9 positions agree with TRBD1. The CDR3 totals 14 residues. With V trimmed by 6 bases and J by 8 bases, 7 bases remained unmatched. Per germline, CDR1 MNHEY and CDR2 SVGAGI. DNA for the CDR3: TGTGCCAGCAGAGAGGACAGGGGTTGGGAAAAACTGTTTTTT. This codes for CASREDRGWEKLFF.

The chain carries TRBV6-5 and TRBJ1-6; TRBD1 is a possible D gene (6 bases). CDR3 length: 14 residues. V lost 2 bases, J lost 7 bases, and 9 bases lay in between. Germline V gives CDR1 MNHEY, CDR2 SVGAGI. CDR3 in amino acids: CASSYGDTNSPLHF. CDR3 coding DNA: TGTGCCAGCAGTTACGGGGACACAAATTCACCCCTCCACTTT.

The chain couples TRBV29-1 to TRBJ2-3; 7 nucleotides align to TRBD1. The ends lost 7 bases at V and 0 bases at J; junction bases unmatched: 10. The CDR3 has 15 amino acids. Germline V gives CDR1 SQVTM, CDR2 ANQGSEA. The CDR3 sequence is CSGNDRASSTDTQYF. The CDR3 nucleotides are TGCAGCGGTAATGACAGGGCATCTAGCACAGATACGCAGTATTTT.

V usage is TRBV19 and J usage is TRBJ2-2; 13 nucleotides align to TRBD2. There are 17 residues in the CDR3. V shed 1 base and J 5 bases; nucleotides not matched to a gene: 4. Germline V gives CDR1 LNHDA, CDR2 SQIVND (reference sequence). CDR3 protein: CASSIVGLAGETGELFF. The CDR3 bases are TGTGCCAGTAGTATAGTAGGACTAGCGGGGGAAACCGGGGAGCTGTTTTTT. Full variable domain (remainder filled in from reference TRBV19 and TRBJ2-2): DGGITQSPKYLFRKEGQNVTLSCEQNLNHDAMYWYRQDPGQGLRLIYYSQIVNDFQKGDIAEGYSVSREKKESFPLTVTSAQKNPTAFYLCASSIVGLAGETGELFFGEGSRLTVL.

The chain is built from TRBV4-1 and TRBJ2-3; possible D gene TRBD2, 6 bases. The germline V gene has CDR1 MGHRA and CDR2 YSYEKL. Trimming pared 1 base from V and 2 bases from J, leaving 19 bases between. The length of the CDR3 is 18 residues. CDR3 sequence reads: CASSQAQGERRDTDTQYF. CDR3 in DNA: TGCGCCAGCAGCCAAGCGCAGGGAGAACGGCGGGACACAGATACGCAGTATTTT.

This clone was counted once. The chain is built from TRBV2 and TRBJ2-3, with 9 nucleotides matching TRBD1. This CDR3 is built from 14 residues. Germline loops: CDR1 SNHLY, CDR2 FYNNEI. V was pared by 6 bases and J by 3 bases, with 4 bases of the junction left unmatched. DNA for the CDR3: TGTGCCAGCAGGACAGGGGGAATAACAGATACGCAGTATTTT. Amino acids: CASRTGGITDTQYF.

This clone was counted many times. The chain combines TRBV7-9 with TRBJ2-1; D unresolved. The germline gives CDR1 SEHNR, CDR2 FQNEAQ (reference sequence). CDR3 length: 14 residues. V lost 1 base and J 6 bases, leaving 10 bases between the germline ends. In DNA form, the CDR3 reads TGTGCCAGCAGCTTAGATTCCAGTCTCAATGAGCAGTTCTTC. Translation: CASSLDSSLNEQFF.

The V call is TRBV11-2, the J call TRBJ2-3, with no clear D. Germline-derived CDR1 and CDR2 are SGHAT and FQNNGV. V was pared by 4 bases and J by 6 bases, with 17 bases between. CDR3 length: 15 residues. The CDR3 is CASSSEYTIFDTQYF. CDR3 DNA sequence: TGTGCCAGCAGCTCCGAATATACTATATTTGATACGCAGTATTTT.

The chain couples TRBV6-5 to TRBJ1-1; 9 bases align to TRBD1. Per germline, CDR1 MNHEY and CDR2 SVGAGI. The CDR3 has 15 residues. With 0 bases clipped from V and 5 bases from J, the junction kept 4 bases outside the gene matches. CDR3 sequence reads: CASSYSGTGMTEAFF. As DNA, the CDR3 is TGTGCCAGCAGTTACTCCGGGACAGGGATGACTGAAGCTTTCTTT.

This sequence joins TRBV18 and TRBJ1-2, with D uncertain. Trimming removed 3 bases at V and 4 bases at J, with 18 bases between. This CDR3 contains 16 residues. Germline CDR1 is KGHSH and CDR2 is LQKENI. In DNA form, the CDR3 reads TGTGCCAGCTCACCTAGCTCACGGAACATCGGCTATGGCTACACCTTC. Its translation is CASSPSSRNIGYGYTF.

V usage is TRBV19 and J usage is TRBJ2-2, with TRBD2 matching over 10 bases. There are 17 residues in the CDR3. The junction had 12 bases not matched to a gene; V was cut back by 7 bases and J by 4 bases. Germline loops: CDR1 LNHDA, CDR2 SQIVND (reference sequence). CDR3 sequence (DNA): TGTGCCAGTACCGTGAGTATCCTAGCGGGAGTCACCGGGGAGCTGTTTTTT. Translated: CASTVSILAGVTGELFF. Full variable domain (outside the CDR3, taken from reference TRBV19 and TRBJ2-2): DGGITQSPKYLFRKEGQNVTLSCEQNLNHDAMYWYRQDPGQGLRLIYYSQIVNDFQKGDIAEGYSVSREKKESFPLTVTSAQKNPTAFYLCASTVSILAGVTGELFFGEGSRLTVL.

The chain carries TRBV28 and TRBJ2-7; 10 nucleotides match TRBD2. V dropped 3 bases and J dropped 2; count of bases not matched to a gene: 10. Germline CDR1 MDHEN, CDR2 SYDVKM. CDR3 length: 17 amino acids. The CDR3 protein is CASSLGGLAGGTYEQYF. For the CDR3, the DNA is TGTGCCAGCAGTTTGGGGGGATTAGCGGGAGGAACCTACGAGCAGTACTTC.

This chain links TRBV5-1 with TRBJ2-5; 13 bases map to TRBD2. The CDR3 is 16 amino acids. After removal of 4 bases from V and 3 bases from J, the junction contained 6 bases not matched to a gene. Germline assignment: CDR1 SGHRS and CDR2 YFSETQ. CDR3 sequence (DNA): TGCGCCAGCAGCGCGGGGACTAGCGGGATGGAAGAGACCCAGTACTTC. Protein: CASSAGTSGMEETQYF.